Below, 18 T cell receptor beta chains from the same sample are listed, as sequenced in a study of T cells after yellow fever vaccination. TCRdb passed the 5' RACE reads through MiXCR, listing each CDR3 protein once. The sample includes 340,000 or so distinct CDR3 sequences, 12% of them seen just once. The source material was CD4+ T cells sorted from PBMCs, sampled 15 days after the yellow fever booster vaccination. The source is a man aged 18 to 30 who received the YFV17D yellow fever vaccine.

On this clonotype: Germline and junction disagree at one end, which may indicate a read error. V usage is TRBV6-2 or TRBV6-3 and J usage is TRBJ2-3; D gene unclear. Germline assignment: CDR1 MNHEY and CDR2 SVGEGT. This CDR3 is built from 12 residues. CDR3 in amino acids: CASSYRQDTQYF. DNA of the CDR3: TGTGCTAGCAGTTACCGGCAAGATACGCAGTATTTT.

At least ten counts were recorded for this clonotype. The V call is TRBV7-2, the J call TRBJ2-3; 7 bases line up with TRBD2. Trimming took 3 bases from V and 6 from J; bases not matched to a gene: 9. The germline CDR1 and CDR2 sequences are SGHTA and FQGNSA. The CDR3 consists of 15 residues. The CDR3 reads CASSFVAGPRDTQYF. The CDR3 DNA sequence: TGTGCCAGCAGCTTCGTAGCGGGTCCGAGGGATACGCAGTATTTT. Looking up the rest from reference TRBV7-2 and TRBJ2-3 gives the full variable domain: GAGVSQSPSNKVTEKGKDVELRCDPISGHTALYWYRQSLGQGLEFLIYFQGNSAPDKSGLPSDRFSAERTGGSVSTLTIQRTQQEDSAVYLCASSFVAGPRDTQYFGPGTRLTVL.

The chain recombines TRBV6-1 with TRBJ2-2; 7 nucleotides agree with TRBD1. After removal of 6 bases from V and 2 bases from J, the junction contained 3 bases not matched to a gene. Germline CDR1 is MNHNS and CDR2 is SASEGT. CDR3 length: 14 amino acids. The CDR3 loop is CASRGQSNTGELFF. CDR3 coding DNA: TGTGCCAGCAGGGGACAGAGCAACACCGGGGAGCTGTTTTTT.

This clonotype was detected only a few times. A junction boundary mismatches the germline segment, possibly from a read error. The rearrangement joins TRBV5-1 to TRBJ1-4, with D possibly being TRBD1 (5 bases). The CDR3 length is 15 residues. The germline CDR1 and CDR2 sequences are SGHRS and YFSETQ. CDR3 bases: TGCGCCAGCAGTTTGGGTCTGACAGCGAATGAGAAACTGTTTTTT. It yields the protein CASSLGLTANEKLFF.

There are many counts of this clonotype. The chain employs TRBV4-1 and TRBJ2-7, with D perhaps assigned TRBD1 or TRBD2 (5 bases each). Germline CDR1 reads MGHRA; CDR2 reads YSYEKL. The CDR3 contains 18 residues. Trimming removed 6 bases at V and 2 bases at J, with 26 bases between. DNA for the CDR3: TGCGCCAGCAGTCTACACTTTCGAGCAGGGAGAGTAACCTACGAGCAGTACGTC. Amino acid sequence: CASSLHFRAGRVTYEQYV.

The chain has TRBV7-9 and TRBJ2-3, with 8 bases aligning to TRBD1. The length of the CDR3 is 16 residues. Germline-derived CDR1 and CDR2 are SEHNR and FQNEAQ (reference sequence). The junction had 9 bases not matched to a gene; V was cut back by 5 bases and J by 2 bases. CDR3 in amino acids: CASSRSRDRNTDTQYF. In DNA, the CDR3 is TGTGCCAGCAGCCGCTCTCGGGACAGGAACACAGATACGCAGTATTTT.

This clonotype was seen a few times. This sequence joins TRBV5-6 and TRBJ2-3; 8 nucleotides agree with TRBD2. V lost 2 bases and J lost 1; bases outside the gene matches: 9. The CDR3 contains 17 residues. Germline values: CDR1 SGHDT, CDR2 YYEEEE. This CDR3 reads CASSFKYSGDGTDTQYF. The CDR3 region has the DNA TGTGCCAGCAGCTTTAAGTATAGCGGGGACGGCACAGATACGCAGTATTTT.

This sequence joins TRBV7-2 and TRBJ1-2; D not resolved. From germline, CDR1 is SGHTA and CDR2 FQGNSA. Trimming cost V 5 bases and J 7 bases, with 11 bases left between them. The CDR3 is made up of 12 amino acids. CDR3: CASSPQRVGYTF. The DNA for the CDR3 is TGTGCCAGCAGCCCACAACGAGTTGGCTACACCTTC.

The chain recombines TRBV12-3 or TRBV12-4 with TRBJ1-1; D gene unclear. The CDR3 spans 14 residues. Trimming took 6 bases from V and 0 from J, leaving 11 bases between them. In nucleotides, the CDR3 is TGTGCCAGCAGCTTCGGGTTCCTGAACACTGAAGCTTTCTTT. This translates into CASSFGFLNTEAFF.

This clonotype was seen a few times. The V and J genes are TRBV9 and TRBJ2-5, with 14 bases fitting TRBD2. The V segment lost 0 bases and the J segment 4 bases; nucleotides outside the gene matches: 2. This CDR3 is 16 amino acids long. The germline gives CDR1 SGDLS, CDR2 YYNGEE. CDR3 loop: CASSVGLAGGRETQYF. For the CDR3, the DNA is TGTGCCAGCAGCGTAGGACTAGCGGGGGGGCGAGAGACCCAGTACTTC. Supplemented by reference TRBV9 and TRBJ2-5, the full variable domain reads DSGVTQTPKHLITATGQRVTLRCSPRSGDLSVYWYQQSLDQGLQFLIQYYNGEERAKGNILERFSAQQFPDLHSELNLSSLELGDSALYFCASSVGLAGGRETQYFGPGTRLLVL.

This clonotype was picked up a small number of times. CDR3 DNA: TGTGCCATCACCCCCGGGACAGGGAACACTGAAGCTTTCTTT. Amino acid sequence: CAITPGTGNTEAFF. This chain links TRBV10-3 with TRBJ1-1; 8 positions agree with TRBD1. The CDR3 length is 14 residues. Germline V CDR1 and CDR2: ENHRY, SYGVKD. Unmatched junction bases numbered 5, after V lost 7 bases and J lost 1 base.

As to this clonotype: An end of the junction does not agree with germline; a read error may underlie this. The chain's CDR3 is CAISESVAQSQHF. CDR3 nucleotide sequence: TGTGCCATCAGTGAGTCGGTTGCTCAGTCCCAGCATTTT. This chain connects TRBV10-3 to TRBJ1-5; no reliable D call. Germline CDR1 and CDR2: ENHRY and SYGVKD. This CDR3 comprises 13 residues.

This clonotype was seen repeatedly, ten times or more. V is TRBV5-1 and J is TRBJ2-2, with D perhaps TRBD1 or TRBD2 (5 bases each). The CDR3 sequence is 15 residues long. V dropped 0 bases and J dropped 0 bases, with 6 bases sitting between them. Germline CDR1 SGHRS, CDR2 YFSETQ. The CDR3 nucleotides are TGCGCCAGCAGCTTGGCGGGGCCGAACACCGGGGAGCTGTTTTTT. This gives the protein CASSLAGPNTGELFF. The complete variable domain, with remaining parts taken from reference TRBV5-1 and TRBJ2-2, reads KAGVTQTPRYLIKTRGQQVTLSCSPISGHRSVSWYQQTPGQGLQFLFEYFSETQRNKGNFPGRFSGRQFSNSRSEMNVSTLELGDSALYLCASSLAGPNTGELFFGEGSRLTVL.

The V call is TRBV21-1, the J call TRBJ2-7; TRBD1, the table's D call, lacks a check against the DNA. TRBV21-1 is a pseudogene segment. The CDR3 covers 15 residues. In DNA, the CDR3 is TGTGCCAGCCTTAAGGGGCGCCATATAGCCTACGAGCAGTACGTC. Translated: CASLKGRHIAYEQYV.

The V call is TRBV3-1, the J call TRBJ1-2; D uncertain. CDR3 length equals 12 residues. From germline, CDR1 is LGHDT and CDR2 YNNKEL (reference sequence). Trimming left V 3 bases short and J 12 bases short, with 14 bases between. The CDR3 loop is CASSQSEIGHTF. Written as DNA, the CDR3 is TGTGCCAGCAGCCAGTCGGAGATCGGTCACACCTTC. The complete variable domain, with remaining parts taken from reference TRBV3-1 and TRBJ1-2, reads DTAVSQTPKYLVTQMGNDKSIKCEQNLGHDTMYWYKQDSKKFLKIMFSYNNKELIINETVPNRFSPKSPDKAHLNLHINSLELGDSAVYFCASSQSEIGHTFGSGTRLTVV.

This clonotype was seen repeatedly, ten times or more. This chain joins TRBV20-1 and TRBJ1-5; D gene unclear. V was clipped by 2 bases and J by 2 bases, with 4 bases between them. The CDR3 is made up of 12 amino acids. Germline CDR1 reads DFQATT; CDR2 reads SNEGSKA (reference sequence). Here the CDR3 reads CSARQGNQPQHF. CDR3 bases: TGCAGTGCTAGACAGGGCAATCAGCCCCAGCATTTT.

This clonotype was counted only a few times. The chain combines TRBV7-2 with TRBJ2-2; the D is unclear. CDR1 and CDR2 (germline): SGHTA, FQGNSA. V lost 0 bases and J 6 bases, leaving 11 bases between the germline ends. The CDR3 totals 15 residues. The CDR3 region has the DNA TGTGCCAGCAGCTTAGCGGTCACACCGGCCGGGGAGCTGTTTTTT. The encoded protein is CASSLAVTPAGELFF.

A few counts support this clonotype. The chain employs TRBV5-1 and TRBJ1-3; 7 nucleotides match TRBD1. CDR3 length: 14 residues. The trim removed 2 bases at V and 4 bases at J, leaving 3 bases unmatched. Germline V gene lookup returns CDR1 SGHRS and CDR2 YFSETQ. The CDR3 nucleotides read TGCGCCAGCAGCTTCACAGGGGTCGGAAACACCATATATTTT. Protein: CASSFTGVGNTIYF. Using reference TRBV5-1 and TRBJ1-3 for the parts outside the CDR3, the full variable domain is KAGVTQTPRYLIKTRGQQVTLSCSPISGHRSVSWYQQTPGQGLQFLFEYFSETQRNKGNFPGRFSGRQFSNSRSEMNVSTLELGDSALYLCASSFTGVGNTIYFGEGSWLTVV.